This T cell receptor (beta chain) was sequenced in a study of blood T cell repertoires in COVID-19. About the study: The analysed material was cDNA or gDNA that came from T cells, B-cell-depleted T cells, or PBMCs.

The germline V gene encodes CDR1 DFQATT and CDR2 SNEGSKA (reference sequence). The trim removed 1 base at V and 12 bases at J, leaving 0 bases unmatched. This CDR3 has 11 residues. The table came from immunoSEQ multiplex PCR; TCRdb's copy has only in-frame clones and leaves some out. The profile shows roughly 330,000 clones, more than 70% of them singletons. This chain links TRBV20-1 with TRBJ2-1; 10 bases are shared with TRBD2. This sequence was found in a man aged 18 to 35 who had recovered from COVID-19. The source material was peripheral blood. CDR3 protein: CSARASGGQFF. CDR3 DNA: TGCAGTGCTAGAGCTAGCGGGGGGCAGTTCTTC.